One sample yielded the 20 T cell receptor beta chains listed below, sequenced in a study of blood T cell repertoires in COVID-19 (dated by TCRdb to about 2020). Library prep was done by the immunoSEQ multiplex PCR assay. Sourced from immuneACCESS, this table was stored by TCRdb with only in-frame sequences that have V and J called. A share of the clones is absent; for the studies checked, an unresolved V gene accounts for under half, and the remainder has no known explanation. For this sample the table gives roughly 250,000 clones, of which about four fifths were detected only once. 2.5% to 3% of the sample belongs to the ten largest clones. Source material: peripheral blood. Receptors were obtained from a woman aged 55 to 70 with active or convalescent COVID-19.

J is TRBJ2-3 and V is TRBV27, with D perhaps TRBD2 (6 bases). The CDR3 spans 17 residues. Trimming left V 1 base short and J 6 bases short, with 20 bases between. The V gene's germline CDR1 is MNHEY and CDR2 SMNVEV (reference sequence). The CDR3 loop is CASSLFGGLLERDTQYF. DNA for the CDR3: TGTGCCAGCAGTTTATTCGGGGGTCTACTTGAAAGGGATACGCAGTATTTT.

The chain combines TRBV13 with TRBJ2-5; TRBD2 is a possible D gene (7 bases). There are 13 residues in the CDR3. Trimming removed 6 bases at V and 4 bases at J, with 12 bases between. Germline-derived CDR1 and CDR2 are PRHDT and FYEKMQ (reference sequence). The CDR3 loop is CASSKGGAETQYF. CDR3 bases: TGTGCCAGCAGTAAGGGGGGGGCAGAGACCCAGTACTTC.

The DNA of the CDR3 is TGTGCCAGCAGTTATTCGGGGGTTCAGGCGCCCAAGTACTTC. Protein: CASSYSGVQAPKYF. The chain is built from TRBV6-5 and TRBJ2-7, with a possible D match to TRBD2 (6 bases). Germline values: CDR1 MNHEY, CDR2 SVGAGI. CDR3 length: 14 residues. Between the trimmed V and J ends, which lost 3 bases and 11 bases, there was a span of 20 bases.

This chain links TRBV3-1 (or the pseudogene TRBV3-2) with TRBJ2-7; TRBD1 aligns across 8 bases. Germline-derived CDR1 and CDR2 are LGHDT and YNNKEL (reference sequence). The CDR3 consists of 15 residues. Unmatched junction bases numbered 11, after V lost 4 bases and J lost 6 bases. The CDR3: CASSPRTGYPIEQYF. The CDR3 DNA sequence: TGTGCCAGCAGCCCAAGGACAGGGTATCCTATCGAGCAGTACTTC.

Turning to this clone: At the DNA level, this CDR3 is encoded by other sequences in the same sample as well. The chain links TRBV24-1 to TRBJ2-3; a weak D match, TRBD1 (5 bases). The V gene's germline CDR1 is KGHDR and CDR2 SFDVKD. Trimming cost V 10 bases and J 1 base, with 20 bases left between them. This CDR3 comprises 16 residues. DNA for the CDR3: TGTGCCACTTCAGGACAAGGGGCGAAGGGCACAGATACGCAGTATTTT. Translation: CATSGQGAKGTDTQYF.

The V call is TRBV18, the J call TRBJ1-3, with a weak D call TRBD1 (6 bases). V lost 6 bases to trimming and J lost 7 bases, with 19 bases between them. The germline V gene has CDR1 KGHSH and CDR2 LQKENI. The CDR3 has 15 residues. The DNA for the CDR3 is TGTGCCAGCTCTCCCGACAGGACATCAAGGAACACCATATATTTT. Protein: CASSPDRTSRNTIYF. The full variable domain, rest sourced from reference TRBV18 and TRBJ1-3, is NAGVMQNPRHLVRRRGQEARLRCSPMKGHSHVYWYRQLPEEGLKFMVYLQKENIIDESGMPKERFSAEFPKEGPSILRIQQVVRGDSAAYFCASSPDRTSRNTIYFGEGSWLTVV.

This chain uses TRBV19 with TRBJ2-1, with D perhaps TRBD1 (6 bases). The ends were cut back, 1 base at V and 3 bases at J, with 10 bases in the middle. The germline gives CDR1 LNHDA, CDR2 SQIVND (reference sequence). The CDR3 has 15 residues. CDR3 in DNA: TGTGCCAGTAGTATAGGAGGGGGAGACTACAATGAGCAGTTCTTC. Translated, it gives CASSIGGGDYNEQFF.

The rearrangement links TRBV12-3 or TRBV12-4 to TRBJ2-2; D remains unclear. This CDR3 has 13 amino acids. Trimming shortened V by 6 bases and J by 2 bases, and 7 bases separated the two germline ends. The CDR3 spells CASSVHNTGELFF. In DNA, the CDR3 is TGTGCCAGCAGCGTACATAACACCGGGGAGCTGTTTTTT.

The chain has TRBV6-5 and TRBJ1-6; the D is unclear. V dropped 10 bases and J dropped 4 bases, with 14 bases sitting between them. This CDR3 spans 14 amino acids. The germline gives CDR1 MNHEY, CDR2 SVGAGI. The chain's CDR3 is CAISMGQYNSPLHF. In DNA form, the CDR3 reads TGTGCCATATCCATGGGCCAGTATAATTCACCCCTCCACTTT.

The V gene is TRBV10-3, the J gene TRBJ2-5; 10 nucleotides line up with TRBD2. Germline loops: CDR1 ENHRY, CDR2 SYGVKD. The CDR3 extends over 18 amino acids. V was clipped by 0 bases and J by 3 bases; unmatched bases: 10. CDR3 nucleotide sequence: TGTGCCATCAGTGAGTCGCGGGGTAGCGGGGGGCTGAAAGAGACCCAGTACTTC. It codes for CAISESRGSGGLKETQYF.

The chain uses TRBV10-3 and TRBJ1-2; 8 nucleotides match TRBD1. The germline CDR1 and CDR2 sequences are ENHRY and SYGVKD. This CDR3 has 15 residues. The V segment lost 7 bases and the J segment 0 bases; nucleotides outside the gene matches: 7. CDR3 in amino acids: CAITDGDRSNYGYTF. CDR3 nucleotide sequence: TGTGCCATCACCGATGGGGACAGGTCTAACTATGGCTACACCTTC.

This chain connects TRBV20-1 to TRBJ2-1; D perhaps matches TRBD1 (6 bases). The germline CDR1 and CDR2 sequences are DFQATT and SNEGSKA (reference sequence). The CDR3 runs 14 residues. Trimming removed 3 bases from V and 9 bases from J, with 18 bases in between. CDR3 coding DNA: TGCAGTGCTAGTTGGCAGGGGAAGATTGGTGAGCAGTTCTTC. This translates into CSASWQGKIGEQFF.

The CDR3 spells CASSVAPSGDNEQFF. The CDR3 bases are TGTGCCAGCAGCGTAGCTCCTAGCGGAGACAATGAGCAGTTCTTC. J is TRBJ2-1 and V is TRBV9; 7 positions match TRBD2. The CDR3 spans 15 residues. V lost 0 bases and J lost 5; bases outside the gene matches: 5. Germline values: CDR1 SGDLS, CDR2 YYNGEE. Full variable domain (outside the CDR3, taken from reference TRBV9 and TRBJ2-1): DSGVTQTPKHLITATGQRVTLRCSPRSGDLSVYWYQQSLDQGLQFLIQYYNGEERAKGNILERFSAQQFPDLHSELNLSSLELGDSALYFCASSVAPSGDNEQFFGPGTRLTVL.

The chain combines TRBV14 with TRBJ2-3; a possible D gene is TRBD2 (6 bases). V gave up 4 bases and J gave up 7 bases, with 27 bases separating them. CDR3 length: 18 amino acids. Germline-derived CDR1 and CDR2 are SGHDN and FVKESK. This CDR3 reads CASSPPRFADYGGYTQYF. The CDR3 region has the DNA TGTGCCAGCAGCCCGCCCCGGTTCGCGGACTATGGGGGTTATACGCAGTATTTT.

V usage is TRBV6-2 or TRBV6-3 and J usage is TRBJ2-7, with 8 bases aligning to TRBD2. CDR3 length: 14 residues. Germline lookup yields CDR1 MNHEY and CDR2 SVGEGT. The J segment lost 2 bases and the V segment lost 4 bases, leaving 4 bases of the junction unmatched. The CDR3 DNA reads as TGTGCCAGCAGTTTTACTAGCGGCCCCTACGAGCAGTACTTC. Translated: CASSFTSGPYEQYF.

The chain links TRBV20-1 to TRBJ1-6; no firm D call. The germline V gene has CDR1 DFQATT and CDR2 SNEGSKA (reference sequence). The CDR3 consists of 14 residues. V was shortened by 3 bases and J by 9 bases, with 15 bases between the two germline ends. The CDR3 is CSASNVPRFSPLHF. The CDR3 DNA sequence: TGCAGTGCTAGTAACGTTCCGAGATTTTCACCCCTCCACTTT.

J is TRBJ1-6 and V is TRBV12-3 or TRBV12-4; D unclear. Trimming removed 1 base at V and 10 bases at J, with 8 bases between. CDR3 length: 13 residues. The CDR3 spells CASSLDSGSPLHF. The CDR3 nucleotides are TGTGCCAGCAGTTTAGATTCGGGATCACCCCTCCACTTT.

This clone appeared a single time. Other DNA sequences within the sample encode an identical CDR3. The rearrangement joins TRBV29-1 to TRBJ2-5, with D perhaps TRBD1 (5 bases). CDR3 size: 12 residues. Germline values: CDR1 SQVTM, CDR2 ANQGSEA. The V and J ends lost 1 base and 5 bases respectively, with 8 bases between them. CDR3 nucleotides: TGCAGCGTTGAAGGGGGCGGCGAGACCCAGTACTTC. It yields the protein CSVEGGGETQYF.

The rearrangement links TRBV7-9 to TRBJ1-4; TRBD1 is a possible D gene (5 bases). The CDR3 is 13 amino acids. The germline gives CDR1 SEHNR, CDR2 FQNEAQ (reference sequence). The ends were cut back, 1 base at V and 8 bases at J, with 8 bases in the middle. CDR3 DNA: TGTGCCAGCAGCTTAGGGGGCGGAGAAAAACTGTTTTTT. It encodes CASSLGGGEKLFF.

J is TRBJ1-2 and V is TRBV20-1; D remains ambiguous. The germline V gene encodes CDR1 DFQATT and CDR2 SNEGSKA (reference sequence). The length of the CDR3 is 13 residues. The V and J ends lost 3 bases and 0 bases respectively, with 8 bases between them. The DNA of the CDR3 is TGCAGTGCTAGTCCCGGTCCTAACTATGGCTACACCTTC. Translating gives CSASPGPNYGYTF.